This T cell receptor beta chain was recorded in a study of metastatic and nonmetastatic thyroid tumors. As for the study in general: Patients with malignant and benign thyroid disease provided blood and tumor or nodule tissue, whose repertoires were compared. Points from the study as a whole: Malignant tumors reportedly showed significantly higher TCR beta diversity than benign nodules in both blood and tumor.

None of the patients had undergone any treatment ahead of thyroid surgery. With V trimmed by 7 bases and J by 0 bases, 11 bases remained unmatched. Germline V gene sequence: CDR1 SQVTM, CDR2 ANQGSEA. This CDR3 is built from 15 residues. This clone turned up a few times. Its antigen is still unknown. Using MiXCR, TCRdb re-called clones from the PCR reads. The sample lists approximately 13,000 clones; 23% were seen once. The sequence came from a female donor with papillary thyroid cancer or a benign thyroid nodule (not recorded which). Some clones in this sample may be carry-over from other donors' samples. V is TRBV29-1 and J is TRBJ2-7; the match to TRBD2 covers 8 bases. Source material: adjacent normal tissue. As DNA, the CDR3 is TGCAGCGCCCTAAGAAGCGGGGGTAGCTCCTACGAGCAGTACTTC. Its translation is CSALRSGGSSYEQYF.